The rows below give T cell receptor beta chains drawn from one sample of a study of Ad26.COV2.S vaccination and SARS-CoV-2 variants. The data were produced by immunoSEQ multiplex PCR, yet TCRdb's version contains in-frame clones alone and is incomplete. The sample includes around 400,000 clones, 80% to 90% of them seen just once. Source: peripheral blood, taken in a trial of Ad26.COV2.S vaccine versus placebo. The receptors come from a person between 18 and 65 years old who received the Ad26.COV2.S COVID-19 vaccine or a placebo. CDR3s include the opening cysteine and the closing phenylalanine or tryptophan. The D gene is left open where the match is weak. A row's size may be missing; if present it is once, few, many or a size class.

DNA,CDR3,J,D,V,size
TGTGCCAGCAGCCAAGACACAGGTTCACTTATGAACACTGAAGCTTTCTTT,CASSQDTGSLMNTEAFF,TRBJ1-1,NA,TRBV14,NA
TGTGCCAGCAGTAACACAGGGGAAGCTTTCTTT,CASSNTGEAFF,TRBJ1-1,NA,TRBV3-1/TRBV3-2,NA
TGTGCCAGCAGTCCCAACCTAGGGTCTCGTACTGAAGCTTTCTTT,CASSPNLGSRTEAFF,TRBJ1-1,NA,TRBV3-1/TRBV3-2,once
TGTGCCAGTAGTCGCCGGTTAATAGGTGGTGCCACTGAAGCTTTCTTT,CASSRRLIGGATEAFF,TRBJ1-1,NA,TRBV19,NA
TGTGCCAGCAGCGGTGCTACTCGCGAGCAGTACTTC,CASSGATREQYF,TRBJ2-7,NA,TRBV5-6,NA
TGTGCCAGCAGCTTAACCCAGGGATCAGAGACCCAGTACTTC,CASSLTQGSETQYF,TRBJ2-5,NA,TRBV7-3,NA
TGTGCCAGCTCACCAAATAGGGCTACATTCTCCTACGAGCAGTACTTC,CASSPNRATFSYEQYF,TRBJ2-7,NA,TRBV18,few
TGTGCCAGTAGTATCTTTAGCGGCCCCCAGCATTTT,CASSIFSGPQHF,TRBJ1-5,NA,TRBV19,NA
TGTGCCAGCAGCTTTAGGTCAATCGAAGGCGAGCAGTACTTC,CASSFRSIEGEQYF,TRBJ2-7,NA,TRBV5-4,NA
TGTGCCAGCAGCTTTCCTTGGCCCAGGACAGGGCCCACCTACGAGCAGTACTTC,CASSFPWPRTGPTYEQYF,TRBJ2-7,TRBD1,TRBV11-2,few
TGCGCCAGCAGCTTGAGGGGCCAGGGGGCGCGCTACGAGCAGTACTTC,CASSLRGQGARYEQYF,TRBJ2-7,TRBD1,TRBV5-1,NA
TGTGCTAGTGGTTTGGTAGGCTCTGGAAACACCATATATTTT,CASGLVGSGNTIYF,TRBJ1-3,NA,TRBV12-5,NA
TGCGCCAGCAGTGACTCGAGAGGGGCAATGACTTTCTTT,CASSDSRGAMTFF,TRBJ1-1,NA,TRBV10-1,NA
TGCAGTGCTAGTTTTTACAGGGGTGGGCAAGAGACCCAGTACTTC,CSASFYRGGQETQYF,TRBJ2-5,TRBD1,TRBV20-1,NA
TGTGCCAGCAGGGACCGACAGTTCTACAATGAGCAGTTCTTC,CASRDRQFYNEQFF,TRBJ2-1,NA,TRBV6-6,once
TGTGCCAGCAGTAAGACTGGCAGCTCCTACGAGCAGTACTTC,CASSKTGSSYEQYF,TRBJ2-7,NA,TRBV6-5,NA
TGTGCCACCAGCTTTCCATTTTCCCTCCGGGACTTTACCACCGGGGAGCTGTTTTTT,CATSFPFSLRDFTTGELFF,TRBJ2-2,NA,TRBV15,NA
TGCGCCAGCAGCCTCCAGGGGGCCCGCGACACCGGGGAGCTGTTTTTT,CASSLQGARDTGELFF,TRBJ2-2,TRBD1,TRBV4-1,NA
TGTGCCAGTATGGACAGGGTGATTCAGCCCCAGCATTTT,CASMDRVIQPQHF,TRBJ1-5,TRBD1,TRBV19,few
TGCGCCAGCAGAAAAGGACAGATCACTGAAGCTTTCTTT,CASRKGQITEAFF,TRBJ1-1,NA,TRBV10-2,once
TGCAGCGTTGAAGACCGGACTAGCAGGTCTTTGGATACGCAGTATTTT,CSVEDRTSRSLDTQYF,TRBJ2-3,TRBD2,TRBV29-1,once
TGTGCCATAGTGAGGGGACAGGATGGCTACACCTTC,CAIVRGQDGYTF,TRBJ1-2,TRBD1,TRBV12-3/TRBV12-4,NA
TGTGCCAGCAGCCACAGGGAGCAGTACTTC,CASSHREQYF,TRBJ2-7,NA,TRBV3-1/TRBV3-2,NA
TGTGCCAGCAACCGACAGACGTATGGCTACACCTTC,CASNRQTYGYTF,TRBJ1-2,NA,TRBV2,NA
TGTGCCAGCAGTTTAGGGTCAACACCCCAAGCTTTCTTT,CASSLGSTPQAFF,TRBJ1-1,NA,TRBV12-3/TRBV12-4,NA
TGTGCCAGCAGTGGCCGACAGGGGGCTACCAAAAACATTCAGTACTTC,CASSGRQGATKNIQYF,TRBJ2-4,TRBD1,TRBV6-4,NA
TGTGCCAGCACCAAAAGGGGGCCGTATGGCTACACCTTC,CASTKRGPYGYTF,TRBJ1-2,TRBD1,TRBV12-3/TRBV12-4,NA
TGTGCCAGCAGCCTTGCAGGGGCAGGGCCCCAGCATTTT,CASSLAGAGPQHF,TRBJ1-5,NA,TRBV5-6,once
TGTGCCAGCAGATGGGGACTAGCGGGAGGGCCAGATACGCAGTATTTT,CASRWGLAGGPDTQYF,TRBJ2-3,TRBD2,TRBV5-5,NA
TGTGCCAGCAGCCAGTATATGGACTCCGGTGGCGAAAAACTGTTTTTT,CASSQYMDSGGEKLFF,TRBJ1-4,NA,TRBV3-1/TRBV3-2,NA
TGTGCCAGTAGTATCCGTATTCTCGACCCCTACCAGCATTTT,CASSIRILDPYQHF,TRBJ1-5,NA,TRBV19,few
TGTGCCAGCAGCCCGCCGGGACTTAGCTCCTACAATGAGCAGTTCTTC,CASSPPGLSSYNEQFF,TRBJ2-1,NA,TRBV11-3,NA
TGTGCCAGCAGCTCCATAAGTTCAATTCCCACTGAAGCTTTCTTT,CASSSISSIPTEAFF,TRBJ1-1,NA,TRBV5-5,NA
TGCGGGGTGGGCTTGGGCAATCAGCCCCAGCATTTT,CGVGLGNQPQHF,TRBJ1-5,NA,TRBV19,once
TGTGCCAGCAGTTACGGGCAGGGGGCCTACGAGCAGTACTTC,CASSYGQGAYEQYF,TRBJ2-7,TRBD1,TRBV6-5,NA
TGTGCCAGCAGCAGCGGGGACATTCAGTACTTC,CASSSGDIQYF,TRBJ2-4,TRBD2,TRBV7-3,NA
TGCGCCAGCAGCTTGGGCCAGTCCTACAATGAGCAGTTCTTC,CASSLGQSYNEQFF,TRBJ2-1,NA,TRBV5-1,NA
TGTGCCAGCAGTTACTCAAGAGGGATGAACACTGAAGCTTTCTTT,CASSYSRGMNTEAFF,TRBJ1-1,NA,TRBV6-5,NA
TGTGCCAGCAGCCTCCGGACTAGCGGGAGGGCGGGAGAGCAGTACTTC,CASSLRTSGRAGEQYF,TRBJ2-7,TRBD2,TRBV9,NA
TGTGCCAGCAGTGACCCCCCCGTCAATGAGCAGTTCTTC,CASSDPPVNEQFF,TRBJ2-1,NA,TRBV6-4,NA
TGTGCTAGTGGCGTACGGGGACAGCGTTTCTCCTACGAGCAGTACTTC,CASGVRGQRFSYEQYF,TRBJ2-7,TRBD1,TRBV12-5,once
TGTGCCAGCATCCTAGGGGCCGTGACGCCAACTGAAGCTTTCTTT,CASILGAVTPTEAFF,TRBJ1-1,NA,TRBV7-2,NA
TGTGCCAGCAGCTTCCCCTATACTAGCGGGGGCGGTGAGCAGTTCTTC,CASSFPYTSGGGEQFF,TRBJ2-1,TRBD2,TRBV7-6,NA
TGTGCCATCAGTGAGTCCTCCCGCGAAACGCAGTATTTT,CAISESSRETQYF,TRBJ2-3,NA,TRBV10-3,NA
TGTGCCAGTAGTCCGGCGGTACCCAATGAGCAGTTCTTC,CASSPAVPNEQFF,TRBJ2-1,NA,TRBV19,NA
TGTGCCAGCAGTGAATTTAGGACAGGGGGCGGTTCACCCCTCCACTTT,CASSEFRTGGGSPLHF,TRBJ1-6,TRBD1,TRBV25-1,few
TGCGCCAGCAGCTTGGGGCCGGGGGACTACAATGAGCAGTTCTTC,CASSLGPGDYNEQFF,TRBJ2-1,NA,TRBV5-1,NA
TGTGCCAGCAGCATCCCGGACAACTATGGCTACACCTTC,CASSIPDNYGYTF,TRBJ1-2,NA,TRBV5-4,NA
TGTGCCAGCTTAGGGGACTTACGTAGGGAGACCCAGTACTTC,CASLGDLRRETQYF,TRBJ2-5,NA,TRBV2,NA
TGTGCCAGTAGTATTGGGACCCCCGCGGTTGAAGCTTTCTTT,CASSIGTPAVEAFF,TRBJ1-1,NA,TRBV19,NA
TGTGCCAGCAGTGAATCCGGGGGTTTCCAAGAGACCCAGTACTTC,CASSESGGFQETQYF,TRBJ2-5,NA,TRBV6-4,NA
TGTGCCAGCAGATCAATATCAACAGGTCACTATGGCTACACCTTC,CASRSISTGHYGYTF,TRBJ1-2,NA,TRBV6-5,NA
TGTGCCAGCAGCTTAGTATCTCCTGAGCAGTACTTC,CASSLVSPEQYF,TRBJ2-7,NA,TRBV7-2,NA
TGCGCCAGCAGCCCCAGACAGGGACCCATTCAGTACTTC,CASSPRQGPIQYF,TRBJ2-4,TRBD1,TRBV5-1,NA